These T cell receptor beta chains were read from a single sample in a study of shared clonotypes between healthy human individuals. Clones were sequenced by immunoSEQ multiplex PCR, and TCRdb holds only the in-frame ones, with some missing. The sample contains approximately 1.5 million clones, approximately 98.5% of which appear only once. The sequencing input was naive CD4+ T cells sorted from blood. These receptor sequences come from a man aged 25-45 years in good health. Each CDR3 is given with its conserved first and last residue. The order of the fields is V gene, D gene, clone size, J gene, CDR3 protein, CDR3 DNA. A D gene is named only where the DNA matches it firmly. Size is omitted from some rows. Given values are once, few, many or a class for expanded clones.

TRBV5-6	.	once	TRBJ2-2	CASSLTGKRNTGELFF	TGTGCCAGCAGTCTTACAGGGAAGAGGAACACCGGGGAGCTGTTTTTT
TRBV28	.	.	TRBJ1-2	CASSWQPSSNYGYTF	TGTGCCAGCAGTTGGCAGCCTAGTTCTAACTATGGCTACACCTTC
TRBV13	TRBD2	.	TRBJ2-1	CASRGLAGESYNEQFF	TGTGCCAGCCGTGGACTAGCGGGAGAATCCTACAATGAGCAGTTCTTC
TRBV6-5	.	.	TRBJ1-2	CASRQTVNYGYTF	TGTGCCAGCAGACAGACAGTTAACTATGGCTACACCTTC
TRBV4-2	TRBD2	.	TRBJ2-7	CASSQGAGGSYEQYF	TGTGCCAGCAGCCAAGGGGCGGGAGGAAGCTACGAGCAGTACTTC
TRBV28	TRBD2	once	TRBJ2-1	CASSLGLAARGYYNEQFF	TGTGCCAGCAGTTTAGGACTAGCGGCAAGGGGCTACTACAATGAGCAGTTCTTC
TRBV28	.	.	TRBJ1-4	CATTMWGNNEKLFF	TGTGCCACCACGATGTGGGGCAATAATGAAAAACTGTTTTTT
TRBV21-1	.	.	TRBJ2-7	CAIVNRGGSCYEQYF	TGTGCCATCGTAAACCGGGGGGGTTCATGCTACGAGCAGTACTTC
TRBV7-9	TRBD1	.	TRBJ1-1	CASSLEGAVTEAFF	TGTGCCAGCAGCTTAGAGGGGGCTGTCACTGAAGCTTTCTTT
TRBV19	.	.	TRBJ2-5	CASSIDYVPETQYF	TGTGCCAGTAGTATAGATTACGTTCCCGAGACCCAGTACTTC
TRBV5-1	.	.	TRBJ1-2	CASSLAGEIWGYTF	TGCGCCAGCAGCTTGGCCGGGGAGATTTGGGGCTACACCTTC
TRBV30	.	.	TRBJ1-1	CAWSVRPGTPMNTEAFF	TGTGCCTGGAGTGTACGGCCCGGGACACCTATGAACACTGAAGCTTTCTTT
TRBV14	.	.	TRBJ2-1	CASSQVAGWNEQFF	TGTGCCAGCAGCCAAGTTGCAGGGTGGAATGAGCAGTTCTTC
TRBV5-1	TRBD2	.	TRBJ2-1	CASSWRTSGSYEQFF	TGCGCCAGCAGCTGGCGGACTAGCGGGAGCTATGAGCAGTTCTTC
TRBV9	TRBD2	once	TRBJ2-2	CASSVAPGLAGTGELFF	TGTGCCAGCAGCGTAGCCCCGGGACTAGCTGGCACCGGGGAGCTGTTTTTT
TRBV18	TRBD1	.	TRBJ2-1	CASSAKRDRGYNEQFF	TGTGCCAGCTCAGCAAAGAGGGACAGGGGCTACAATGAGCAGTTCTTC
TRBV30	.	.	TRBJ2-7	CAWSVPRQVPSYEQYF	TGTGCCTGGAGTGTACCCAGACAGGTCCCGTCCTACGAGCAGTACTTC
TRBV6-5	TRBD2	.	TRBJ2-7	CASSYSFSGYEQYF	TGTGCCAGCAGTTACTCGTTTAGCGGGTACGAGCAGTACTTC
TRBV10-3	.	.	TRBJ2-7	CAISEGRDYEQYF	TGTGCCATCAGTGAAGGCAGGGACTACGAGCAGTACTTC
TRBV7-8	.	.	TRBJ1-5	CASSLGPGKNSNQPQHF	TGTGCCAGCAGCTTAGGACCCGGGAAGAATAGCAATCAGCCCCAGCATTTT
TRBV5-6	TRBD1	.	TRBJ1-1	CASSWDRGMNTEAFF	TGTGCCAGCAGCTGGGACAGGGGAATGAACACTGAAGCTTTCTTT
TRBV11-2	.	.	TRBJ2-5	CASSSTLPKPQYF	TGTGCCAGCAGCTCAACGCTACCTAAGCCCCAGTACTTC
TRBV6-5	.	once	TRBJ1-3	CASSYWGRAGNTIYF	TGTGCCAGCAGTTACTGGGGCAGGGCTGGAAACACCATATATTTT
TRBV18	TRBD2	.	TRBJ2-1	CASSPRSLAGPNEQFF	TGTGCCAGCTCACCACGTAGCCTAGCGGGACCTAATGAGCAGTTCTTC
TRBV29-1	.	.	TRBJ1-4	CSVEDNLGEKLFF	TGCAGCGTTGAAGATAACTTGGGGGAAAAACTGTTTTTT
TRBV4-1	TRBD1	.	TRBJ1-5	CASSLKGGDRAYQPQHF	TGCGCCAGCAGCCTTAAAGGAGGGGACAGGGCGTACCAGCCCCAGCATTTT
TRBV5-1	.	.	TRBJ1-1	CASSLIGVENTEAFF	TGCGCCAGCAGCTTGATCGGGGTAGAGAACACTGAAGCTTTCTTT
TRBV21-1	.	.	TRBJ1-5	CASSPRGGQGGKPQHF	TGTGCCAGCAGCCCCAGGGGGGGGCAAGGGGGAAAGCCCCAGCATTTT
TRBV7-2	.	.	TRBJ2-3	CASIMGRGLGTDTQYF	TGTGCCAGCATCATGGGTAGGGGGTTGGGCACAGATACGCAGTATTTT
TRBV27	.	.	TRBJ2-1	CASRLGTVNEQFF	TGTGCCAGCAGGCTCGGGACTGTGAATGAGCAGTTCTTC
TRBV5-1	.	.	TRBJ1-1	CASSFSGEMNTEAFF	TGCGCCAGCAGCTTCTCAGGGGAGATGAACACTGAAGCTTTCTTT
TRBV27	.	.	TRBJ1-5	CASSTRGRAAQPQHF	TGTGCCAGCAGTACCCGGGGAAGGGCTGCTCAGCCCCAGCATTTT
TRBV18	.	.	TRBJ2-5	CASSTGGKTQYF	TGTGCCAGCTCCACAGGAGGGAAGACCCAGTACTTC
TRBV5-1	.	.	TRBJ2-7	CASSPDVGNEQYF	TGCGCCAGCAGCCCGGATGTGGGCAACGAGCAGTACTTC
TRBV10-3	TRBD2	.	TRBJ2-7	CAGGLAGASEQYF	TGTGCCGGGGGACTAGCGGGAGCCAGCGAGCAGTACTTC
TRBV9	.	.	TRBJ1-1	CASSVEGLRGTEAFF	TGTGCCAGCAGCGTAGAAGGACTCCGTGGGACTGAAGCTTTCTTT
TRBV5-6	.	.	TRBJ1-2	CASSLAAQRRGYTF	TGTGCCAGCAGCTTGGCAGCCCAGAGAAGGGGCTACACCTTC
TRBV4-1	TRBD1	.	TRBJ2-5	CASSPGQGRETQYF	TGCGCCAGCAGCCCAGGACAGGGCCGGGAGACCCAGTACTTC
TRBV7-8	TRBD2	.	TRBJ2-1	CASSYGLADYNEQFF	TGTGCCAGCAGCTACGGACTAGCGGACTACAATGAGCAGTTCTTC
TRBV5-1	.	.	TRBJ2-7	CASSFETGDSSYEQYF	TGCGCCAGCAGCTTTGAGACAGGTGATAGCTCCTACGAGCAGTACTTC
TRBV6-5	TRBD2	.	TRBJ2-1	CASSYSLAVEGNEQFF	TGTGCCAGCAGTTACTCGCTAGCGGTCGAGGGGAATGAGCAGTTCTTC
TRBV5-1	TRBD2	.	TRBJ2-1	CASSLAGRYNEQFF	TGCGCCAGCAGCTTAGCGGGGAGGTACAATGAGCAGTTCTTC
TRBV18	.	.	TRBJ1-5	CASSPRSPLTGLSNQPQHF	TGTGCCAGCTCACCACGAAGCCCCTTAACAGGGCTTAGCAATCAGCCCCAGCATTTT
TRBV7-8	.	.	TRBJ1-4	CASSPQGTTNEKLFF	TGTGCCAGCAGCCCTCAGGGAACAACTAATGAAAAACTGTTTTTT
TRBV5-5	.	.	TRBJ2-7	CASSLSPILYEQYF	TGTGCCAGCAGCCTGTCCCCAATCCTATACGAGCAGTACTTC
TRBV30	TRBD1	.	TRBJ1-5	CAWRARTGGNQPQHF	TGTGCCTGGAGAGCAAGGACAGGGGGCAATCAGCCCCAGCATTTT
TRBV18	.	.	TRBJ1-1	CASSLTGTDMNTEAFF	TGTGCCAGCTCACTAACCGGGACGGACATGAACACTGAAGCTTTCTTT
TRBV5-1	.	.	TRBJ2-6	CASSLGLSGANVLTF	TGCGCCAGCAGCTTGGGTCTCTCCGGGGCCAACGTCCTGACTTTC
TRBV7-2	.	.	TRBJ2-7	CASSLGLARDKYF	TGTGCCAGCAGCTTAGGGCTAGCGAGGGACAAGTACTTC
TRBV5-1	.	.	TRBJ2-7	CASSATGSSYEQYF	TGCGCCAGCAGCGCGACGGGGAGCTCCTACGAGCAGTACTTC
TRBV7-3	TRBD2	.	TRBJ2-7	CASSRFELAGAHEQYF	TGTGCCAGCAGCCGATTTGAGTTAGCGGGAGCTCACGAGCAGTACTTC
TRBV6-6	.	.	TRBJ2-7	CASSPDGSWDEQYF	TGTGCCAGCAGTCCAGACGGATCCTGGGACGAGCAGTACTTC
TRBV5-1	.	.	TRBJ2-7	CASSLEGIYEQYF	TGCGCCAGCAGCTTGGAAGGGATCTACGAGCAGTACTTC
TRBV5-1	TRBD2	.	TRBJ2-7	CASSSGLAGGPFSYEQYF	TGCGCCAGCAGCTCGGGACTAGCGGGAGGGCCTTTTTCCTACGAGCAGTACTTC
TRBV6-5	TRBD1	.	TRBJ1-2	CASSSGQGGGDYGYTF	TGTGCCAGCAGTTCTGGACAGGGCGGGGGCGACTATGGCTACACCTTC